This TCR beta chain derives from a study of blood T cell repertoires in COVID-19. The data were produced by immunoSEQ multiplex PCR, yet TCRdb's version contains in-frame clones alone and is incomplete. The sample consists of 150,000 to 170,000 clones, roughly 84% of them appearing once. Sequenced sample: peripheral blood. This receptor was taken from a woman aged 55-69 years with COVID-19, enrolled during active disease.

The CDR3 reads CASSPQTGVNTEAFF. Written as DNA, the CDR3 is TGTGCCAGCAGCCCCCAGACAGGGGTGAACACTGAAGCTTTCTTT. The chain carries TRBV7-9 and TRBJ1-1; TRBD1 agrees at 8 bases. V shed 5 bases, J shed 0 bases, and the junction held 5 bases outside the gene matches. Germline V gives CDR1 SEHNR, CDR2 FQNEAQ (reference sequence). The CDR3 runs to 15 residues.